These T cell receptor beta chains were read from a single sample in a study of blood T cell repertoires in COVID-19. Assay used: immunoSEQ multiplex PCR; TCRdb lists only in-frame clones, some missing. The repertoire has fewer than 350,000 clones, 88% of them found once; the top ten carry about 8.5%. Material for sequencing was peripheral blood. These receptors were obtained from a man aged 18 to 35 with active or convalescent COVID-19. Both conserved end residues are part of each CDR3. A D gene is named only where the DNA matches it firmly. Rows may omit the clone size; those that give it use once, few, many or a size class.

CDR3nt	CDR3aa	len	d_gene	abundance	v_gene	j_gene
TGTGCCAGCTCACCAAGGGCAGGGGTGGACGAGCAGTACTTC	CASSPRAGVDEQYF	14	-	-	TRBV18	TRBJ2-7
TGTGCCAGCAGGGGGGCAGGTGCCTATGGCTACACCTTC	CASRGAGAYGYTF	13	-	-	TRBV6-5	TRBJ1-2
TGTGCCAGCTCACCACGACCCCCCGGACAGCAAGCCTTTAATTCACCCCTCCACTTT	CASSPRPPGQQAFNSPLHF	19	-	-	TRBV18	TRBJ1-6
TGTGCCAGCGGAATGACAGGTAGGAGGACTGAAGCTTTCTTT	CASGMTGRRTEAFF	14	-	-	TRBV2	TRBJ1-1
TGTGCCAGCAGCCACGGACTAGCGGGGAGCTCCTACGAGCAGTACTTC	CASSHGLAGSSYEQYF	16	TRBD2	-	TRBV14	TRBJ2-7
TGCGCCAGCAGCCAAGATGTGGGGGGAATGTCCTACAATGAGCAGTTCTTC	CASSQDVGGMSYNEQFF	17	-	-	TRBV4-3	TRBJ2-1
TGCGCCAGCAGCCAGACTAGCGGGGGGGCCTTGGATACGCAGTATTTT	CASSQTSGGALDTQYF	16	TRBD2	once	TRBV5-1	TRBJ2-3
TGTGCCAGCAGTCCGAGACAGTGGAATGAGCAGTTCTTC	CASSPRQWNEQFF	13	-	-	TRBV12-3/TRBV12-4	TRBJ2-1
TGTGCCAGTAGTATCGGGCAGGGGGCAATGAACACTGAAGCTTTCTTT	CASSIGQGAMNTEAFF	16	TRBD1	-	TRBV19	TRBJ1-1
TGTGCCAGCAGTGATGGACAGAATTACGAGCAGTACTTC	CASSDGQNYEQYF	13	-	-	TRBV6-1	TRBJ2-7
TGTGCCAGCAGCCGTACCGGGGAGCTGTTTTTT	CASSRTGELFF	11	-	once	TRBV7-2	TRBJ2-2
TGTGCCAGTCGGGACAGGGGTAGTCAGCCCCAGCATTTT	CASRDRGSQPQHF	13	TRBD1	-	TRBV19	TRBJ1-5
TGTGCCAGCAGTACCGGGACAGGGGCCTACGAGCAGTACTTC	CASSTGTGAYEQYF	14	TRBD1	-	TRBV25-1	TRBJ2-7
TGTGCCAGCTCGCTCCGGGGGAGCTCCTACAATGAGCAGTTCTTC	CASSLRGSSYNEQFF	15	-	-	TRBV18	TRBJ2-1
TGTGCCAGCAGCGTAGGCAGCGGGGGACTCACAGATACGCAGTATTTT	CASSVGSGGLTDTQYF	16	TRBD2	-	TRBV9	TRBJ2-3
TGTGCCAGCAGCTTACAGACTAGTGTTGAGCAGTTCTTC	CASSLQTSVEQFF	13	-	-	TRBV7-2	TRBJ2-1
TGTGCCAGCAGCCCCGGGAGGGGGCGAGAAAATGAGCAGTTCTTC	CASSPGRGRENEQFF	15	-	-	TRBV7-9	TRBJ2-1
TGTGCCAGCAGCCAAGATAGGAGAAAGCAGGGGTCTGAAAACACCATATATTTT	CASSQDRRKQGSENTIYF	18	-	-	TRBV3-1/TRBV3-2	TRBJ1-3
TGTGCCAGCAGCGACCTAGGGACAGGGACGAGTGAGCAGTTCTTC	CASSDLGTGTSEQFF	15	TRBD1	-	TRBV9	TRBJ2-1
TGTGCCAGCTCAGGGCCCAGCTCCTACGAGCAGTACTTC	CASSGPSSYEQYF	13	-	-	TRBV7-8	TRBJ2-7